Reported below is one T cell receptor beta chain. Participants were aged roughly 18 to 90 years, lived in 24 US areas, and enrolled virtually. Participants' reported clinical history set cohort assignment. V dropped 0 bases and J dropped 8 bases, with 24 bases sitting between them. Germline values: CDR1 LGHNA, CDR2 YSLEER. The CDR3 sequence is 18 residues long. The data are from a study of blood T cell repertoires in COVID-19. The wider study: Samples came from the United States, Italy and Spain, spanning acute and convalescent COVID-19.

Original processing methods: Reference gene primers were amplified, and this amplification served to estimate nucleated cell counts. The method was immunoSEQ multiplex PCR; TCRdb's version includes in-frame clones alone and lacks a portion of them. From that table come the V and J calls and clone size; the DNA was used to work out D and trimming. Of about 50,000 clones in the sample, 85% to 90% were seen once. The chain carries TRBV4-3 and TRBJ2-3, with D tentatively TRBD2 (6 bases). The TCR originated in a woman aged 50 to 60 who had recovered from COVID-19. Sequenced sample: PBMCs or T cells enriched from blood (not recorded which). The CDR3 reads CASSQDFGRRGSTGTQYF. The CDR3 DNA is TGCGCCAGCAGCCAAGATTTTGGAAGGAGGGGCAGCACCGGTACGCAGTATTTT.